This section outlines one T cell receptor (beta chain) sequence together with its context. This clone appeared once. This receptor's antigen is unknown. The sample holds no much larger clone one base away, and base qualities are not on file. CD8 naive samples were obtained by positive selection for CCR7 among CD45RO-negative cells, yielding a CD45RA+CCR7+ population from which TemRA cells were excluded. The donors were healthy, HIV-negative adults with no recently reported acute infections or vaccinations. All donors were Caucasian adults living in Nashville, Tennessee, USA. After blood collection by leukapheresis, PBMCs were isolated using Ficoll-Histopaque density gradient centrifugation and then cryopreserved in the vapor phase of liquid nitrogen. Purity and quantity of every magnetically sorted T cell population were checked by analytical flow cytometry. From each sorted fraction, genomic DNA was isolated and quantified by UV absorbance on a Nanodrop 2000c.

These data are taken from a study of shared clonotypes between healthy human individuals (TCRdb year 2020). For the study in its entirety: The cohort included a few men and a couple of women between 18 and 49 years of age. Between about 0.8 and 9 billion PBMCs per donor were obtained by leukapheresis. Different laboratories and diverse techniques were used to prepare libraries and sequence TCR repertoires, to increase sequencing depth and limit assay-specific biases. To estimate repertoire size and how much clonotype sharing occurs between individuals, the study deeply sequenced the blood TCR repertoires of 5 or 6 healthy adults. For each donor, three plates each were used for CD4 naive and CD4 memory, two plates were used for CD8 naive, and one plate was used for CD8 memory.

TCR CDR3 regions were amplified from genomic DNA by multiplex PCR using the deep immunoSEQ assay. Extracted genomic DNA from each cell subset was spread evenly across all wells of several immunoSEQ 96-well plates, with each plate serving as a replicate. For sorted subsets, 150 to 250 ng genomic DNA, equal to about 30,000 T cell genomes, was loaded into each replicate PCR. Purified libraries were quantified with a Qubit 3.0 fluorometer, sized on a Bioanalyzer 2100, and re-quantified with the KAPA Library Quantification kit. Each immunoSEQ 96-well plate was sequenced on its own single-read 150-cycle Illumina NextSeq 550 flow cell. Per the authors' processing: Because the immunoSEQ output held only junctional sequences and lacked quality scores, the filtering could not match the filtering applied to full-length reads. Sequences were annotated with PyIR, a Python wrapper for IgBLAST v1.9, using IMGT germline references to assign V/J genes and CDR3. Reads were removed for weak V/J assignments (E-value above 1e-6), missing CDR3, stop codons, out-of-frame junctions, or ambiguous translated residues. V3J clonotypes were defined as sequences sharing the same inferred V gene, J gene, and CDR3 amino acid sequence. To compute the percentage overlap between repertoires, the number of shared unique clonotypes was divided by the size of the smaller repertoire. Richness of each repertoire was evaluated using RTK rarefaction, the Chao1 estimator, and Recon v2.1 estimates of unobserved clonotypes. Generation probabilities for all TCRbeta clonotypes obtained by the gDNA method from a handful of donors were computed using OLGA. Here the immuneACCESS table is served through TCRdb, limited to in-frame sequences with V and J called. Missing clones are a known gap in these copies; in checked studies unresolved V genes cover under half, and the rest lacks a known reason. V, J and clone size are taken as reported in that table, and D and trimming were inferred from the DNA itself. This sample has around 2.1 million clones in its table, and roughly 91% of those were observed once. Of the sample, about 1.8% is held by the ten largest clones.

Overall results and qualifications from the work: Higher generation probabilities were observed for clonotypes shared by all four sorted-subset donors than for non-shared clonotypes. Sampling was restricted to blood, and TCR repertoires in tissues likely differ from the TCR repertoires found in blood. Estimated clonotype richness was generally larger for naive than for memory subsets. About 5% of naive CD4, approximately 3.7% of naive CD8, 2.3% of memory CD4, and approximately 0.4% of memory CD8 clonotypes were shared across several donors. Incomplete sequencing was indicated by rarefaction of sorted-subset datasets, despite the large sequencing depth. Pairwise subsampling led to the expectation that sequencing depth would affect the degree of clonotype sharing among donors. Because the study included only a small number of donors, the genetic and exposure-history diversity represented was limited.

The source material was naive CD8+ T cells from PBMCs. What the cell subset or site label conveys for this sample: CD45RA+CCR7+. This TCR was sampled from a man younger than 35 in good health. Some clones in this sample may be carry-over from other donors' samples.

This receptor carries the CDR3 CASSSPNVLTF. The sequence in DNA is TGTGCCAGCTCTTCCCCCAACGTCCTGACTTTC. The chain employs TRBV6-1 and TRBJ2-6; the D gene is unclear. The CDR3 sequence holds 11 residues, the cysteine and phenylalanine included. Only the CDR3 part of the read is kept: 33 bases, read in frame from the first base. V is shortened by 8 bases, J by 8 bases, and the region joining them spans 7 bases. The germline V gene specifies MNHNS as CDR1 and SASEGT as CDR2.